Shown below are 11 T cell receptor beta chains from a single sample sequenced in a study of identifying expanded T cells in peripheral blood. Only in-frame clones appear in the TCRdb table, and some are missing; sequencing was by immunoSEQ multiplex PCR. The sample includes approximately 90,000 clones, 88% of them seen just once. The sample was blood. Source of these receptors: a person aged 18 to 75 in good health.

The V and J genes are TRBV7-9 and TRBJ1-6, with a weak D call TRBD1 (6 bases). Trimming removed 7 bases from V and 10 bases from J, with 17 bases in between. Germline V CDR1 and CDR2: SEHNR, FQNEAQ (reference sequence). The CDR3 runs 14 residues. CDR3 sequence reads: CASTAQGMSSPLHF. CDR3 DNA sequence: TGTGCCAGCACCGCTCAGGGGATGAGCTCACCCCTCCACTTT.

This clone counts as medium-sized. The chain's CDR3 is CASSEVADFEKLFF. The CDR3 bases are TGTGCCAGCAGTGAAGTGGCAGACTTTGAAAAACTGTTTTTT. The V and J genes are TRBV6-1 and TRBJ1-4; D is unclear. Germline assignment: CDR1 MNHNS and CDR2 SASEGT. V was shortened by 1 base and J by 7 bases, with 10 bases between the two germline ends. The CDR3 length is 14 residues.

J is TRBJ1-2 and V is TRBV5-1; possibly TRBD1 for D (5 bases). V was cut by 1 base and J by 3 bases, with 7 bases left in between. This CDR3 comprises 13 residues. CDR1 and CDR2 (germline): SGHRS, YFSETQ. The CDR3 bases are TGCGCCAGCAGCTTGCAGGGTGACTATGGCTACACCTTC. It yields the protein CASSLQGDYGYTF. The complete variable domain, with remaining parts taken from reference TRBV5-1 and TRBJ1-2, reads KAGVTQTPRYLIKTRGQQVTLSCSPISGHRSVSWYQQTPGQGLQFLFEYFSETQRNKGNFPGRFSGRQFSNSRSEMNVSTLELGDSALYLCASSLQGDYGYTFGSGTRLTVV.

The rearrangement uses TRBV27 and TRBJ2-1, with TRBD2 matching over 10 bases. The CDR3 covers 16 residues. CDR1 MNHEY and CDR2 SMNVEV come from the germline V gene (reference sequence). The J segment lost 6 bases and the V segment lost 5 bases, leaving 10 bases of the junction unmatched. The CDR3 is CASSDRLAGAINEQFF. The CDR3 DNA sequence: TGTGCCAGCAGTGACCGTCTAGCGGGAGCAATCAATGAGCAGTTCTTC.

This chain connects TRBV6-5 to TRBJ2-1, with D perhaps TRBD2 (6 bases). Germline-derived CDR1 and CDR2 are MNHEY and SVGAGI. Deletions cut 4 bases from V and 7 bases from J, with 14 bases between. This CDR3 has 14 amino acids. The chain's CDR3 is CASSWHGSRNEQFF. CDR3 nucleotides: TGTGCCAGCAGTTGGCACGGGAGTAGGAATGAGCAGTTCTTC.

V usage is TRBV7-8 and J usage is TRBJ2-1; possibly TRBD1 for D (5 bases). The length of the CDR3 is 15 residues. V was clipped by 2 bases and J by 10 bases, with 18 bases between them. CDR1 is SGHVS, CDR2 FQNEAQ, per germline. The CDR3 DNA is TGTGCCAGCAGCTTATCAGCAGGGTTTGCTGGGGAGCAGTTCTTC. Translated: CASSLSAGFAGEQFF. The full variable domain, its missing parts supplied by reference TRBV7-8 and TRBJ2-1, is GAGVSQSPRYKVAKRGQDVALRCDPISGHVSLFWYQQALGQGPEFLTYFQNEAQLDKSGLPSDRFFAERPEGSVSTLKIQRTQQEDSAVYLCASSLSAGFAGEQFFGPGTRLTVL.

The chain recombines TRBV7-3 with TRBJ2-1, with D possibly matching TRBD2 (5 bases). The CDR3 runs to 15 residues. Between the trimmed V and J ends, which lost 2 bases and 4 bases, there was a span of 12 bases. From germline, CDR1 is SGHTA and CDR2 FQGTGA. In nucleotides, the CDR3 is TGTGCCAGCAGCTTAGGCGGAGGCGGGTACAATGAGCAGTTCTTC. Translating it yields CASSLGGGGYNEQFF.

The chain has TRBV9 and TRBJ2-7; maybe TRBD1 (6 bases). This CDR3 has 15 residues. Trimming removed 3 bases from V and 1 base from J, with 14 bases in between. Per germline, CDR1 SGDLS and CDR2 YYNGEE. CDR3 nucleotide sequence: TGTGCCAGCAGCGAGGGGGACCCCAGGTCCTACGAGCAGTACTTC. Translated: CASSEGDPRSYEQYF.

This chain uses TRBV5-5 with TRBJ1-6, with a possible D match to TRBD1 (5 bases). The CDR3 consists of 15 residues. Germline CDR1 reads SGHKS; CDR2 reads YYEKEE (reference sequence). V lost 2 bases and J lost 8, with 14 bases in between. CDR3 in amino acids: CASSLPAGVDSPLHF. The CDR3 bases are TGTGCCAGCAGCTTACCGGCGGGGGTGGATTCACCCCTCCACTTT. Looking up the rest from reference TRBV5-5 and TRBJ1-6 gives the full variable domain: DAGVTQSPTHLIKTRGQQVTLRCSPISGHKSVSWYQQVLGQGPQFIFQYYEKEERGRGNFPDRFSARQFPNYSSELNVNALLLGDSALYLCASSLPAGVDSPLHFGNGTRLTVT.

The rearrangement links TRBV6-6 to TRBJ1-6; D is unresolved. Germline assignment: CDR1 MNHNY and CDR2 SVGAGI (reference sequence). Trimming cost V 5 bases and J 9 bases, with 8 bases left between them. The CDR3 sequence is 12 residues long. In DNA, the CDR3 is TGTGCCAGCAGTGTCAGGAGTTCACCCCTCCACTTT. This codes for CASSVRSSPLHF.

V is TRBV10-3 and J is TRBJ1-1; D is uncertain. From germline, CDR1 is ENHRY and CDR2 SYGVKD. The length of the CDR3 is 12 residues. V gave up 6 bases and J gave up 0 bases, with 5 bases separating them. This CDR3 reads CAIRAMNTEAFF. CDR3 bases: TGTGCCATCAGGGCCATGAACACTGAAGCTTTCTTT.